Given below is one TCR beta chain in context. CDR3 length: 12 residues. Germline CDR1 and CDR2: SGHAT and FQNNGV. The germline V and J ends were trimmed by 9 bases and 4 bases, with 9 bases remaining between them. The data originate from a study of blood T cell repertoires in COVID-19. Original methodology: Reference gene primer amplification gave estimated nucleated cell counts. This table comes from immunoSEQ multiplex PCR, and its TCRdb copy is limited to in-frame clones, with some not included. Clone size and V and J calls were adopted from that table, with D and trimming inferred from the DNA. The sample carries about 83,000 clones, around 88% recorded once.

The chain combines TRBV11-2 with TRBJ2-2; TRBD2 might be the D (6 bases). The clonotype comes from a man aged 55 to 70 with acute or convalescent COVID-19. The sample taken for sequencing was peripheral blood. For the CDR3, the DNA is TGTGCCAGTGGGGGGTTCACCGGGGAGCTGTTTTTT. It specifies CASGGFTGELFF.